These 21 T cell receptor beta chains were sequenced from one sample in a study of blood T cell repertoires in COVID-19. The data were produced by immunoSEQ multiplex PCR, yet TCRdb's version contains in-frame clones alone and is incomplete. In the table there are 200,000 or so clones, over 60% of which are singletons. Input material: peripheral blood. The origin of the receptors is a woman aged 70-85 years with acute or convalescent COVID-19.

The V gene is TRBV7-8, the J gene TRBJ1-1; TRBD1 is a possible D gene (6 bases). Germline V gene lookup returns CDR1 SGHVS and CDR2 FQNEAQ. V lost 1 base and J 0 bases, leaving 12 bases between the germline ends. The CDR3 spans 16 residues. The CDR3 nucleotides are TGTGCCAGCAGCTTAGAGGGGGAGGGAATGAACACTGAAGCTTTCTTT. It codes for CASSLEGEGMNTEAFF.

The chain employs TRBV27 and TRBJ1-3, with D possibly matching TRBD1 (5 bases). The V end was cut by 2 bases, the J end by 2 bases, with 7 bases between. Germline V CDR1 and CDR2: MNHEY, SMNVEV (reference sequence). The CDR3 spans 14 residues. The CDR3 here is CASSLRGTGNTIYF. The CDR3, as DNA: TGTGCCAGCAGTTTAAGGGGTACTGGAAACACCATATATTTT.

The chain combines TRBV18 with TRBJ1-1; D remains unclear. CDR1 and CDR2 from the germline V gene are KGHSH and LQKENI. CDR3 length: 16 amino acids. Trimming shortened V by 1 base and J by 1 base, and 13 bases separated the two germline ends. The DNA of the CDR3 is TGTGCCAGCTCACCACGGGCTCGGGGTACGAACACTGAAGCTTTCTTT. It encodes CASSPRARGTNTEAFF.

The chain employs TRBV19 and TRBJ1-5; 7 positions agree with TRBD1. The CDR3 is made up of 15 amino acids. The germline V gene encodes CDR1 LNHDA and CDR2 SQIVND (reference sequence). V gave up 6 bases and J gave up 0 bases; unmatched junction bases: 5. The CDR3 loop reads CASRWDSNSNQPQHF. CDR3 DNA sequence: TGTGCCAGTAGGTGGGACAGCAATAGCAATCAGCCCCAGCATTTT.

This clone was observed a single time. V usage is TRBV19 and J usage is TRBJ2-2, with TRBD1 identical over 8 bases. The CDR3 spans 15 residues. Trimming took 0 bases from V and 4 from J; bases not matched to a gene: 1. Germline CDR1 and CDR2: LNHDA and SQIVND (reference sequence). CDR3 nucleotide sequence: TGTGCCAGTAGTATAGAGGACAGGGCCACCGGGGAGCTGTTTTTT. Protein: CASSIEDRATGELFF.

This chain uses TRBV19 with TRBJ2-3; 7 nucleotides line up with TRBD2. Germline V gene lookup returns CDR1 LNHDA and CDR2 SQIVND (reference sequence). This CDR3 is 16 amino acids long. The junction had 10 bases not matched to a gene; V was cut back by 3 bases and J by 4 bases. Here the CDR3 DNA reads TGTGCCAGTAGTATCAGGGCGGGCGCGGGGGCAGATACGCAGTATTTT. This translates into CASSIRAGAGADTQYF.

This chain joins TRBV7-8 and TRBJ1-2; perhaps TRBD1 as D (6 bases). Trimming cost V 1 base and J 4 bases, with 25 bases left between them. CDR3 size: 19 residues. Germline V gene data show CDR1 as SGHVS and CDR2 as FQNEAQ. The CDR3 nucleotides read TGTGCCAGCAGCTTAGAAAGGCAGGGGAGATTAGGAGCCCCCTATGGCTACACCTTC. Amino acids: CASSLERQGRLGAPYGYTF.

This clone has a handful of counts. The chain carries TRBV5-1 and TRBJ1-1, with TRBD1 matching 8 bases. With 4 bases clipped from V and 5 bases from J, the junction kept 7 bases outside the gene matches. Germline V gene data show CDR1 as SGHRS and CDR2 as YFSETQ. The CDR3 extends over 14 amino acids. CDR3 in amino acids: CASSTTGGQTEAFF. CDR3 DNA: TGCGCCAGCAGCACAACAGGGGGGCAAACTGAAGCTTTCTTT.

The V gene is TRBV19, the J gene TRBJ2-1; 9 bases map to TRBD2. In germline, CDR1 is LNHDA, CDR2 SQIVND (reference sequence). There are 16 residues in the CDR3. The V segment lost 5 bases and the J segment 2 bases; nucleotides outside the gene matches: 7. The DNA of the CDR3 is TGTGCCAGTAGTGGGCGGGAGGGAATAGCCTACAATGAGCAGTTCTTC. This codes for CASSGREGIAYNEQFF.

The CDR3 DNA follows: TGTGCCAGCAGCTTAGCGGGGGCCAACTACGAGCAGTACTTC. Translating it yields CASSLAGANYEQYF. The gene calls are TRBV7-9 and TRBJ2-7; maybe TRBD1 (6 bases). Germline values: CDR1 SEHNR, CDR2 FQNEAQ (reference sequence). Trimming shortened V by 0 bases and J by 3 bases, and 9 bases separated the two germline ends. The CDR3 extends over 14 amino acids.

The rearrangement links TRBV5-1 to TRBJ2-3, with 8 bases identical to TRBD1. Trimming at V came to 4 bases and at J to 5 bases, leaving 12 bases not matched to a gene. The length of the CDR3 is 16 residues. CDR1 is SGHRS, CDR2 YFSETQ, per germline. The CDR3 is CASSHRTGRMGDTQYF. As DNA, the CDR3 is TGCGCCAGCAGCCATAGGACAGGGCGTATGGGAGATACGCAGTATTTT. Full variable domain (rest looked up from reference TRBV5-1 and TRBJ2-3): KAGVTQTPRYLIKTRGQQVTLSCSPISGHRSVSWYQQTPGQGLQFLFEYFSETQRNKGNFPGRFSGRQFSNSRSEMNVSTLELGDSALYLCASSHRTGRMGDTQYFGPGTRLTVL.

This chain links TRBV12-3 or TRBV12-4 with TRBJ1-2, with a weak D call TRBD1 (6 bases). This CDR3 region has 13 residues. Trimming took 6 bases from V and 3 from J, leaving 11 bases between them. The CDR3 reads CASSPGQYYGYTF. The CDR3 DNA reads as TGTGCCAGCAGCCCCGGACAGTACTATGGCTACACCTTC.

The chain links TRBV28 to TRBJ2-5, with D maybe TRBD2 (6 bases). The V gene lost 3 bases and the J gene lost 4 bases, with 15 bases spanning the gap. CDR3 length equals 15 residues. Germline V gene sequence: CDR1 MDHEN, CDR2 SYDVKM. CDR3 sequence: CASSFSGSVGETQYF. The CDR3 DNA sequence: TGTGCCAGCAGTTTTTCCGGGAGTGTCGGAGAGACCCAGTACTTC. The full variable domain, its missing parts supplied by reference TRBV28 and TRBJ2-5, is DVKVTQSSRYLVKRTGEKVFLECVQDMDHENMFWYRQDPGLGLRLIYFSYDVKMKEKGDIPEGYSVSREKKERFSLILESASTNQTSMYLCASSFSGSVGETQYFGPGTRLLVL.

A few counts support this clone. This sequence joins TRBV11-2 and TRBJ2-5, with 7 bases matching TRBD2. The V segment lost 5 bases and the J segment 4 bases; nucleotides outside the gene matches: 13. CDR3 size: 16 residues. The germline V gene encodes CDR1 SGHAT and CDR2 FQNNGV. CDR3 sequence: CASSLLPGLSVETQYF. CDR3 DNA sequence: TGTGCCAGCAGCCTCCTCCCGGGACTATCTGTAGAGACCCAGTACTTC.

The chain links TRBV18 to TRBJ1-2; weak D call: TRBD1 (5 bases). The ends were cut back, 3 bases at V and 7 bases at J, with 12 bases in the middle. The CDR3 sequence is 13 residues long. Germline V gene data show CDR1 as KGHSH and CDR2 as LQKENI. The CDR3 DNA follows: TGTGCCAGCTCACCCGCCGCCGACAGTGGCTACACCTTC. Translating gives CASSPAADSGYTF.

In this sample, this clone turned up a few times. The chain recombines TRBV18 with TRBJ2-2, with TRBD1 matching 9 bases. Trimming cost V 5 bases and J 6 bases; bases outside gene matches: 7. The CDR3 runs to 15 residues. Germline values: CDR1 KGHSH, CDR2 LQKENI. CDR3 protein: CASSSYTGGSGELFF. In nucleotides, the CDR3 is TGTGCCAGCTCATCATATACAGGGGGCTCCGGGGAGCTGTTTTTT.

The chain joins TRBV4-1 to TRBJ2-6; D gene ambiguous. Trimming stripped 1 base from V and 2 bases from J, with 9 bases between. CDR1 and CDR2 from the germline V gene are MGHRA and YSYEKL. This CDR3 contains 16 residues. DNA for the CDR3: TGCGCCAGCAGCCAAGCCTCTATTGCTGGGGCCAACGTCCTGACTTTC. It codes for CASSQASIAGANVLTF.

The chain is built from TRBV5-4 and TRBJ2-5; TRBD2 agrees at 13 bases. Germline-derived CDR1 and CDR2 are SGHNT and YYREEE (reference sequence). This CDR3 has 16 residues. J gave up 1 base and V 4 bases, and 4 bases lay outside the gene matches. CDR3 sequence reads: CASSLGLAGFQETQYF. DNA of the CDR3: TGTGCCAGCAGCCTGGGACTAGCGGGGTTCCAAGAGACCCAGTACTTC.

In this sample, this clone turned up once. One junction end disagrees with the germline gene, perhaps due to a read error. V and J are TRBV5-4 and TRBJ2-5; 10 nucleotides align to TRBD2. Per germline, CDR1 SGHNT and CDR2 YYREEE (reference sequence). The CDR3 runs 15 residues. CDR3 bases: TGTGCCAGCAGATTGGATAGCGGGAGGACGGAGACCCAGTACTTC. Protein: CASRLDSGRTETQYF.

The CDR3 here is CASGAGGRNTQYF. CDR3 coding DNA: TGTGCCAGTGGGGCAGGGGGTAGAAATACGCAGTATTTT. The gene calls are TRBV19 and TRBJ2-3; TRBD1 matches at 7 bases. This CDR3 spans 13 amino acids. The J segment lost 7 bases and the V segment lost 8 bases, leaving 9 bases of the junction unmatched. The germline V gene has CDR1 LNHDA and CDR2 SQIVND (reference sequence).

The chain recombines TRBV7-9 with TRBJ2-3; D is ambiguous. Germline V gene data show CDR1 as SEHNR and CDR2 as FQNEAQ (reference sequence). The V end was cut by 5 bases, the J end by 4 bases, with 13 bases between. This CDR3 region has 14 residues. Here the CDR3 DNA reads TGTGCCAGCAGCCCGTCCGTCCTCGCAGATACGCAGTATTTT. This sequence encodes CASSPSVLADTQYF.